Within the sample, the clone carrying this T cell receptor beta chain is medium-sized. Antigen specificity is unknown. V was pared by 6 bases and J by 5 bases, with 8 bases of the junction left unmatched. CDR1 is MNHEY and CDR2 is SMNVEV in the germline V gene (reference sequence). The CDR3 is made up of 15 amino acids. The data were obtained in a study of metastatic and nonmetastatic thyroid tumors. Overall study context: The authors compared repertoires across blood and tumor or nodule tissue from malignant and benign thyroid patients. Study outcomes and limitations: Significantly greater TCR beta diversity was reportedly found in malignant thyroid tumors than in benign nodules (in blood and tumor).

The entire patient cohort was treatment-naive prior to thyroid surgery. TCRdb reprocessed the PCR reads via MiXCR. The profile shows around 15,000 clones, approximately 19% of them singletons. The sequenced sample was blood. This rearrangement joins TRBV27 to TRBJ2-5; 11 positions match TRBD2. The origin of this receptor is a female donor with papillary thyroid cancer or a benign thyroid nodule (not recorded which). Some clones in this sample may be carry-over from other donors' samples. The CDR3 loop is CASSILAGAVETQYF. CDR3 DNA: TGTGCCAGCAGCATACTAGCGGGAGCCGTCGAGACCCAGTACTTC.